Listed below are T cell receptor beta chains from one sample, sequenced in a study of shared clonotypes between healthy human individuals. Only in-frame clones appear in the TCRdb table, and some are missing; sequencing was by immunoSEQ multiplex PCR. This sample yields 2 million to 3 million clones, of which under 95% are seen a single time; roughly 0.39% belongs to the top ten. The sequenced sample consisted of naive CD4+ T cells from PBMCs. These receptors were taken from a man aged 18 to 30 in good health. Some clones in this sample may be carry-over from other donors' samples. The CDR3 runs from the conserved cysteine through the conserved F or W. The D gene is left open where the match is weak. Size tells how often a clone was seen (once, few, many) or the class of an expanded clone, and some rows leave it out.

cdr3_aa: CASSPIRGQETQYF; cdr3_nt: TGTGCCAGCTCACCAATCAGGGGCCAAGAGACCCAGTACTTC; clone_size: NA; j_call: TRBJ2-5; v_call: TRBV18; d_call: NA
cdr3_aa: CASSFHRSTNYGYTF; cdr3_nt: TGTGCCAGCAGTTTCCACAGGTCCACTAACTATGGCTACACCTTC; clone_size: NA; j_call: TRBJ1-2; v_call: TRBV27; d_call: NA
cdr3_aa: CASSLTPNTEAFF; cdr3_nt: TGTGCCAGCAGCTTAACACCAAACACTGAAGCTTTCTTT; clone_size: once; j_call: TRBJ1-1; v_call: TRBV11-2; d_call: NA
cdr3_aa: CASSLIGRDSNTGELFF; cdr3_nt: TGTGCCAGCAGCTTAATCGGTCGGGACTCGAACACCGGGGAGCTGTTTTTT; clone_size: NA; j_call: TRBJ2-2; v_call: TRBV7-6; d_call: NA
cdr3_aa: CASSEQDRGSRFF; cdr3_nt: TGCGCCAGCAGTGAACAGGACAGGGGAAGTCGGTTCTTC; clone_size: NA; j_call: TRBJ2-1; v_call: TRBV10-2; d_call: TRBD1
cdr3_aa: CASSPDRGGTEAFF; cdr3_nt: TGTGCCAGCAGCCCTGACAGGGGGGGCACTGAAGCTTTCTTT; clone_size: NA; j_call: TRBJ1-1; v_call: TRBV9; d_call: TRBD1
cdr3_aa: CASSAILNTEAFF; cdr3_nt: TGTGCCAGCTCAGCAATATTGAACACTGAAGCTTTCTTT; clone_size: NA; j_call: TRBJ1-1; v_call: TRBV18; d_call: NA
cdr3_aa: CASTLLGGNHFF; cdr3_nt: TGTGCCAGCACCCTGTTAGGGGGAAACCATTTCTTT; clone_size: once; j_call: TRBJ1-1; v_call: TRBV28; d_call: NA
cdr3_aa: CASSELRASGSETQYF; cdr3_nt: TGTGCCAGCAGTGAATTGCGGGCTAGCGGGAGTGAGACCCAGTACTTC; clone_size: NA; j_call: TRBJ2-5; v_call: TRBV2; d_call: TRBD2
cdr3_aa: CASHAQGGYGYTF; cdr3_nt: TGTGCCAGCCACGCCCAAGGGGGCTATGGCTACACCTTC; clone_size: NA; j_call: TRBJ1-2; v_call: TRBV28; d_call: NA
cdr3_aa: CASSAQPGALSEQYF; cdr3_nt: TGTGCCAGCAGCGCCCAACCAGGGGCGCTTTCCGAGCAGTACTTC; clone_size: NA; j_call: TRBJ2-7; v_call: TRBV7-3; d_call: NA
cdr3_aa: CASSVISLSNTEAFF; cdr3_nt: TGTGCCAGCAGCGTAATATCCCTTTCGAACACTGAAGCTTTCTTT; clone_size: NA; j_call: TRBJ1-1; v_call: TRBV7-2; d_call: NA
cdr3_aa: CASSQEVSSYNEQFF; cdr3_nt: TGCGCCAGCAGCCAAGAGGTTAGCTCCTACAATGAGCAGTTCTTC; clone_size: NA; j_call: TRBJ2-1; v_call: TRBV4-1; d_call: NA
cdr3_aa: CAISDPQMGRGNEQYF; cdr3_nt: TGTGCCATCAGTGATCCCCAAATGGGGCGAGGGAACGAGCAGTACTTC; clone_size: NA; j_call: TRBJ2-7; v_call: TRBV10-3; d_call: NA
cdr3_aa: CASSVEVDSEGLHYEQYF; cdr3_nt: TGTGCCAGCAGCGTAGAAGTAGATTCAGAGGGACTGCACTACGAGCAGTACTTC; clone_size: NA; j_call: TRBJ2-7; v_call: TRBV9; d_call: NA
cdr3_aa: CASSVGLGRFNEQFF; cdr3_nt: TGTGCCAGCAGTGTCGGGCTAGGTCGCTTCAATGAGCAGTTCTTC; clone_size: NA; j_call: TRBJ2-1; v_call: TRBV2; d_call: NA
cdr3_aa: CASSPTLGYEQYF; cdr3_nt: TGTGCCAGTAGTCCCACCCTGGGTTACGAGCAGTACTTC; clone_size: NA; j_call: TRBJ2-7; v_call: TRBV19; d_call: NA
cdr3_aa: CASSLGSYNSPLHF; cdr3_nt: TGTGCCAGCAGTTTGGGCTCCTATAATTCACCCCTCCACTTT; clone_size: NA; j_call: TRBJ1-6; v_call: TRBV28; d_call: NA
cdr3_aa: CASSPPRTATYEQYF; cdr3_nt: TGCGCCAGCAGTCCCCCCCGGACAGCAACCTACGAGCAGTACTTC; clone_size: NA; j_call: TRBJ2-7; v_call: TRBV10-2; d_call: NA
cdr3_aa: CASSLWGRGQGLSPLHF; cdr3_nt: TGTGCCAGCAGTTTATGGGGCCGGGGACAGGGGTTATCACCCCTCCACTTT; clone_size: NA; j_call: TRBJ1-6; v_call: TRBV28; d_call: TRBD1
cdr3_aa: CASSFGQGRWNTEAFF; cdr3_nt: TGTGCCAGCAGCTTCGGACAGGGGCGATGGAACACTGAAGCTTTCTTT; clone_size: NA; j_call: TRBJ1-1; v_call: TRBV11-1; d_call: TRBD1
cdr3_aa: CASRGDWGYEQYF; cdr3_nt: TGTGCCAGCAGGGGGGACTGGGGTTACGAGCAGTACTTC; clone_size: NA; j_call: TRBJ2-7; v_call: TRBV25-1; d_call: NA
cdr3_aa: CASSLNGVTEAFF; cdr3_nt: TGTGCCAGCAGTTTAAACGGTGTGACTGAAGCTTTCTTT; clone_size: NA; j_call: TRBJ1-1; v_call: TRBV28; d_call: NA
cdr3_aa: CASSLVGGFGDF; cdr3_nt: TGCGCCAGCAGCTTGGTCGGCGGTTTCGGAGACTTC; clone_size: NA; j_call: TRBJ2-7; v_call: TRBV5-1; d_call: NA
cdr3_aa: CASSERGSEETQYF; cdr3_nt: TGCGCCAGCAGTGAGCGGGGGTCGGAAGAGACCCAGTACTTC; clone_size: NA; j_call: TRBJ2-5; v_call: TRBV10-1; d_call: NA
cdr3_aa: CASSLTVLGTGVPDTQYF; cdr3_nt: TGCGCCAGCAGCTTGACCGTTCTCGGGACAGGGGTACCAGATACGCAGTATTTT; clone_size: once; j_call: TRBJ2-3; v_call: TRBV5-1; d_call: TRBD1
cdr3_aa: CASSLVTQREGTDTQYF; cdr3_nt: TGTGCCAGCAGCTTAGTCACCCAGCGGGAGGGCACAGATACGCAGTATTTT; clone_size: NA; j_call: TRBJ2-3; v_call: TRBV11-2; d_call: TRBD2
cdr3_aa: CASSADRGRGPQDKGYTF; cdr3_nt: TGCGCCAGCAGCGCGGACAGGGGGAGAGGCCCACAAGATAAGGGCTACACCTTC; clone_size: NA; j_call: TRBJ1-2; v_call: TRBV5-1; d_call: TRBD1
cdr3_aa: CASSPGFISSDTEAFF; cdr3_nt: TGCGCCAGCAGCCCAGGTTTCATAAGTTCGGACACTGAAGCTTTCTTT; clone_size: NA; j_call: TRBJ1-1; v_call: TRBV4-1; d_call: NA